Listed below are T cell receptor beta chains from one sample, sequenced in a study of control samples from healthy donors and cancer patients. TCRdb's copy holds only in-frame clones and misses some; the assay was immunoSEQ multiplex PCR. The sample lists 400,000 to 450,000 clones; 90% were seen once. Sequenced: PBMCs. The source is a man between 35 and 55 years old with head and neck cancer. Both conserved end residues are part of each CDR3. The D gene is left open where the match is weak. A clone size is listed for some rows: how often the clone was seen (once, few, many), or a class if it is expanded.

j_gene | d_gene | v_gene | abundance | CDR3nt | CDR3aa
TRBJ2-3 | TRBD2 | TRBV30 | once | TGTGCCTGGACCACTAGCGGGAGGGCCACAGATACGCAGTATTTT | CAWTTSGRATDTQYF
TRBJ1-1 | NA | TRBV5-4 | NA | TGTGCCAGCAGCTTTGCGGGGGGGAACACTGAAGCTTTCTTT | CASSFAGGNTEAFF
TRBJ2-2 | NA | TRBV4-2 | NA | TGTGCCAGCAGCCAAGTGGACACCGGGGAGCTGTTTTTT | CASSQVDTGELFF
TRBJ1-4 | NA | TRBV19 | NA | TGTGCCAGTAGTATAGTCCCAGGGACCGTGCGAATCGAAAAACTGTTTTTT | CASSIVPGTVRIEKLFF
TRBJ2-7 | NA | TRBV19 | few | TGTGCCAGTAGTATCCGGGACACTCGCTCCTACGAGCAGTACTTC | CASSIRDTRSYEQYF
TRBJ1-2 | NA | TRBV11-2 | once | TGTGCCAGCAGCTTAGATGTGACCGGGACTAACTATGGCTACACCTTC | CASSLDVTGTNYGYTF
TRBJ2-7 | TRBD2 | TRBV30 | NA | TGTGCCGTCCAAACGGGGACTAGCGGAACCTACGAGCAGTACTTC | CAVQTGTSGTYEQYF
TRBJ2-5 | TRBD2 | TRBV19 | NA | TGTGCCAGTCGAGCGGGAGGAGAGACCCAGTACTTC | CASRAGGETQYF
TRBJ2-1 | NA | TRBV3-1/TRBV3-2 | NA | TGTGCCAGCAGCCAAGAGGAACTGCAGTTCTTC | CASSQEELQFF
TRBJ2-5 | TRBD1 | TRBV10-1 | NA | TGCGCCAGCAGTCGGACAGGGGAAGAGACCCAGTACTTC | CASSRTGEETQYF
TRBJ1-1 | NA | TRBV5-1 | NA | TGCGCCAGCAGCTTGGGGTTGCCAGGGTGGAACACTGAAGCTTTCTTT | CASSLGLPGWNTEAFF
TRBJ2-1 | NA | TRBV30 | once | TGTGCCTGGACTTCAGTCACAGCTGGGTTCTTC | CAWTSVTAGFF
TRBJ1-4 | NA | TRBV19 | NA | TGTGCCAGTAGTATTGGGACCGCGGGGAGAGGACGCGAAAAACTGTTTTTT | CASSIGTAGRGREKLFF
TRBJ1-6 | TRBD1 | TRBV14 | NA | TGTGCCAGCAGCCAAGCGGGACAGGGCCACCTTCTGAGTAATTCACCCCTCCACTTT | CASSQAGQGHLLSNSPLHF
TRBJ1-4 | NA | TRBV5-6 | NA | TGTGCCAGCAGCTTGTATGGCCAGGGCAATGAAAAACTGTTTTTT | CASSLYGQGNEKLFF
TRBJ1-1 | NA | TRBV19 | NA | TGTGCCAGTAAGCAAACGGGGAAGAACACTGAAGCTTTCTTT | CASKQTGKNTEAFF
TRBJ2-2 | NA | TRBV18 | NA | TGTGCCAGCATGTCGGGGATCGGGGAGCTGTTTTTT | CASMSGIGELFF
TRBJ2-3 | TRBD1 | TRBV29-1 | NA | TGCAGCGTCGAAGGACAGGGGGTAGGCACAGATACGCAGTATTTT | CSVEGQGVGTDTQYF
TRBJ1-1 | TRBD1 | TRBV6-5 | NA | TGTGCCAGCAGTTACTCCTCCGGGACAGCGAACACTGAAGCTTTCTTT | CASSYSSGTANTEAFF
TRBJ1-5 | NA | TRBV6-6 | NA | TGTGCCAGCAGTCCCTTGGGTTACAATCAGCCCCAGCATTTT | CASSPLGYNQPQHF
TRBJ2-1 | TRBD1 | TRBV11-3 | once | TGTGCCAGCAGCTCGGGTGACAGGGGGCTCGGCGATGAGCAGTTCTTC | CASSSGDRGLGDEQFF
TRBJ1-3 | NA | TRBV2 | few | TGTGCCAGCAGTGAGCCCCGCGCAGGAAACACCATATATTTT | CASSEPRAGNTIYF
TRBJ2-4 | NA | TRBV6-1 | NA | TGTGCCAGCAGTGAAGCAAGGGAGACAGGCACCTTGGCCAAAAACATTCAGTACTTC | CASSEARETGTLAKNIQYF
TRBJ2-3 | TRBD1 | TRBV11-3 | NA | TGTGCCAGCAGCCCGGGACAGTCCACAGATACGCAGTATTTT | CASSPGQSTDTQYF
TRBJ1-3 | NA | TRBV29-1 | NA | TGCAGCGTGGAGGTGGGGGGCGCACAAAACACCATATATTTT | CSVEVGGAQNTIYF
TRBJ1-1 | TRBD1 | TRBV19 | few | TGTGCCAGTAGTTTGGGACAGGGATTGAACACTGAAGCTTTCTTT | CASSLGQGLNTEAFF
TRBJ1-2 | NA | TRBV19 | NA | TGTGCCAGTAGTGCCGAGACCGACAACTATGGCTACACCTTC | CASSAETDNYGYTF
TRBJ2-2 | NA | TRBV5-1 | NA | TGCGCCAGCAGCTTCCCTGTAGAGAACACCGGGGAGCTGTTTTTT | CASSFPVENTGELFF
TRBJ2-1 | NA | TRBV7-2 | NA | TGTGCCAGCAGCTTAACCAGTTACAATGAGCAGTTCTTC | CASSLTSYNEQFF
TRBJ1-1 | NA | TRBV7-9 | NA | TGTGCCAGCAGCTTACGGGGGAGGACTGAAGCTTTCTTT | CASSLRGRTEAFF
TRBJ1-2 | NA | TRBV7-3 | NA | TGTGCCAGCAGCTTGGATCGACAGGCGGGTGGCTACACCTTC | CASSLDRQAGGYTF
TRBJ2-2 | TRBD1 | TRBV24-1 | NA | TGTGCCACCAATGACAGGGCAGCAGGCACCGGGGAGCTGTTTTTT | CATNDRAAGTGELFF